Each of the 19 T cell receptor beta chains below was sequenced from the same sample in a study of regulatory T cells in long-lasting Graves disease. Researchers made TCR beta libraries by using iRepertoire HTBI primers and running Arm-PCR on CDR3 regions. MiXCR, run by TCRdb on the multiplex PCR reads, gives a single entry per CDR3 protein. The table records about 330,000 distinct CDR3 sequences, around 15% of them present only once. Time point meaning: newly diagnosed GD, antithyroid drugs for less than 3 months. RNA extracted from PBMCs served as the sequencing template. Another study also made use of these data, one on T cells in Graves' hyperthyroidism and ophthalmopathy.

Sequenced material: peripheral blood mononuclear cells (PBMCs), taken at new diagnosis, from a patient treated with antithyroid drugs. The origin of the receptors is a woman under 30 with Graves disease.

The chain joins TRBV6-2 or TRBV6-3 to TRBJ2-6, with D unclear. Germline V gene lookup returns CDR1 MNHEY and CDR2 SVGEGT. This CDR3 comprises 15 residues. Trimming removed 4 bases at V and 1 base at J, with 8 bases between. CDR3 sequence: CASSFGESGANVLTF. As DNA, the CDR3 is TGTGCCAGCAGTTTCGGAGAGTCTGGGGCCAACGTCCTGACTTTC.

This clonotype was counted a few times. This chain links TRBV20-1 with TRBJ2-3; D may be TRBD2 (6 bases). Deletions cut 3 bases from V and 4 bases from J, with 17 bases between. The CDR3 spans 15 residues. CDR1 is DFQATT and CDR2 is SNEGSKA in the germline V gene (reference sequence). CDR3 sequence (DNA): TGCAGTGCTAGTCGAACCGGGGGTGGAGCAGATACGCAGTATTTT. Encoded protein: CSASRTGGGADTQYF.

This clonotype was detected ten times or more. This chain links TRBV7-9 with TRBJ1-1; D is undetermined. Germline values: CDR1 SEHNR, CDR2 FQNEAQ (reference sequence). CDR3 length equals 13 residues. The V gene lost 5 bases and the J gene lost 1 base, with 8 bases spanning the gap. This chain's CDR3 is CASSKEGNTEAFF. CDR3 DNA sequence: TGTGCCAGCAGCAAGGAAGGGAACACTGAAGCTTTCTTT. The whole variable domain, remainder taken from reference TRBV7-9 and TRBJ1-1, is DTGVSQNPRHKITKRGQNVTFRCDPISEHNRLYWYRQTLGQGPEFLTYFQNEAQLEKSRLLSDRFSAERPKGSFSTLEIQRTEQGDSAMYLCASSKEGNTEAFFGQGTRLTVV.

The gene calls are TRBV28 and TRBJ1-5; D remains unclear. The CDR3 loop spans 11 amino acids. Germline CDR1 is MDHEN and CDR2 is SYDVKM. The V end lost 3 bases, the J end lost 8 bases, and 5 bases lay between the germline ends. The CDR3 DNA follows: TGTGCCAGCAGTTTTGCTGAGCCCCAGCATTTT. Translated: CASSFAEPQHF.

This clonotype was counted ten times or more. The gene calls are TRBV30 and TRBJ1-2, with D uncertain. V was pared by 0 bases and J by 5 bases, with 7 bases between. This CDR3 region has 12 residues. Per the germline V gene, CDR1 is GTSNPN and CDR2 is SVGIG (reference sequence). DNA for the CDR3: TGTGCCTGGAGTGTACACGGGTATGGCTACACCTTC. Amino acids: CAWSVHGYGYTF.

This clonotype was detected only a few times. The J gene is TRBJ1-5, the V gene TRBV20-1; D possibly corresponds to TRBD1 (5 bases). Germline loops: CDR1 DFQATT, CDR2 SNEGSKA (reference sequence). The CDR3 loop spans 14 amino acids. Trimming pared 3 bases from V and 1 base from J, leaving 10 bases between. The CDR3 spells CSASEGTSNQPQHF. As DNA, the CDR3 is TGCAGTGCTAGTGAGGGGACGAGCAATCAGCCCCAGCATTTT.

The chain employs TRBV7-9 and TRBJ1-5; D gene ambiguous. Trimming shortened V by 3 bases and J by 2 bases, and 11 bases separated the two germline ends. Germline V gene sequence: CDR1 SEHNR, CDR2 FQNEAQ (reference sequence). This CDR3 comprises 15 residues. The CDR3 protein is CASSFGWDGNQPQHF. Written as DNA, the CDR3 is TGTGCCAGCAGCTTTGGGTGGGATGGCAATCAGCCCCAGCATTTT.

This clonotype came up a few times. The chain uses TRBV6-4 and TRBJ1-2; D unresolved. The V gene's germline CDR1 is MRHNA and CDR2 SNTAGT. The V gene lost 6 bases and the J gene lost 5 bases, with 13 bases spanning the gap. The CDR3 consists of 13 residues. Here the CDR3 DNA reads TGTGCCAGCAGAAGTTGGCGATCTTATGGCTACACCTTC. It specifies CASRSWRSYGYTF.

This clonotype was counted ten times or more. The chain has TRBV7-2 and TRBJ2-2; D is ambiguous. The germline V and J ends were trimmed by 1 base and 6 bases, with 6 bases remaining between them. Germline-derived CDR1 and CDR2 are SGHTA and FQGNSA. The CDR3 has 13 residues. The CDR3 nucleotides read TGTGCCAGCAGCTTAGTTCCCCCCGGGGAGCTGTTTTTT. Translated, it gives CASSLVPPGELFF.

There are many counts of this clonotype. The chain is built from TRBV5-1 and TRBJ2-3; 9 bases line up with TRBD1. J gave up 4 bases and V 1 base, and 10 bases lay outside the gene matches. Germline loops: CDR1 SGHRS, CDR2 YFSETQ. CDR3 length: 17 amino acids. Here the CDR3 DNA reads TGCGCCAGCAGCTTGTCCTCGCCTGGGACAGGGTCAGATACGCAGTATTTT. Translation gives CASSLSSPGTGSDTQYF.

This clonotype showed up many times. The chain couples TRBV28 to TRBJ1-2; the D gene is possibly TRBD1 (5 bases). The CDR3 contains 13 residues. Between the trimmed V and J ends, which lost 6 bases and 0 bases, there was a span of 8 bases. Germline assignment: CDR1 MDHEN and CDR2 SYDVKM. The DNA of the CDR3 is TGTGCCAGCAGACAGACAGCTAACTATGGCTACACCTTC. This encodes CASRQTANYGYTF.

The rearrangement joins TRBV13 to TRBJ2-3; TRBD2 agrees at 12 bases. This CDR3 contains 17 residues. Trimming at V came to 5 bases and at J to 3 bases, leaving 9 bases not matched to a gene. Germline loops: CDR1 PRHDT, CDR2 FYEKMQ (reference sequence). CDR3 bases: TGTGCCAGCAGCAGAAACGGACTAGCGGGGTGGACAGATACGCAGTATTTT. Residues: CASSRNGLAGWTDTQYF.

This clonotype showed up many times. The rearrangement links TRBV9 to TRBJ2-1; D is uncertain. The CDR3 is made up of 15 amino acids. The V gene's germline CDR1 is SGDLS and CDR2 YYNGEE. With 0 bases removed from V and 0 bases from J, the gap between germline ends came to 7 bases. The chain's CDR3 is CASSVEVNSYNEQFF. The CDR3 DNA reads as TGTGCCAGCAGCGTAGAGGTCAACTCCTACAATGAGCAGTTCTTC.

This clonotype was detected many times. The chain is built from TRBV3-1 and TRBJ2-3; no reliable D call. The CDR3 sequence is 15 residues long. In germline, CDR1 is LGHDT, CDR2 YNNKEL (reference sequence). V was clipped by 2 bases and J by 4 bases, with 13 bases between them. The CDR3 region is CASSQLDFGPDTQYF. The CDR3, as DNA: TGTGCCAGCAGCCAATTGGATTTCGGCCCAGATACGCAGTATTTT.

This clonotype was seen repeatedly, ten times or more. The V gene is TRBV19, the J gene TRBJ2-1; TRBD2 aligns across 13 bases. The V gene's germline CDR1 is LNHDA and CDR2 SQIVND (reference sequence). With 3 bases clipped from V and 10 bases from J, the junction kept 6 bases outside the gene matches. The CDR3 is 15 amino acids. CDR3 DNA: TGTGCCAGTAGTATCGGACTAGCGGGAGTCATCGAGCAGTTCTTC. Its translation: CASSIGLAGVIEQFF.

This clonotype occurred many times. The rearrangement uses TRBV11-2 and TRBJ2-1; TRBD2 aligns across 7 bases. The CDR3 has 15 amino acids. Germline CDR1 SGHAT, CDR2 FQNNGV. The ends lost 4 bases at V and 9 bases at J; junction bases unmatched: 12. CDR3 sequence (DNA): TGTGCCAGCAGCTCAGAGCGGGATCTTGGTAGTGAGCAGTTCTTC. This translates into CASSSERDLGSEQFF.

This clonotype was recorded a few times. This chain connects TRBV10-3 to TRBJ1-3; 8 nucleotides line up with TRBD1. Germline lookup yields CDR1 ENHRY and CDR2 SYGVKD. This CDR3 has 14 residues. The V and J ends lost 10 bases and 4 bases, in that order; junction bases with no gene match: 9. DNA of the CDR3: TGTGCCACCCGGCCCCGGACAGGGGGAAACACCATATATTTT. Translated, it gives CATRPRTGGNTIYF.

The chain employs TRBV19 and TRBJ2-3; 8 bases fit TRBD2. The CDR3 runs to 14 residues. Germline lookup yields CDR1 LNHDA and CDR2 SQIVND (reference sequence). The CDR3 nucleotides read TGTGCAGTAGAAGCGGGGGCGCGTACAGATACGCAGTATTTT. This gives the protein CAVEAGARTDTQYF.

This clonotype was seen many times. The chain links TRBV2 to TRBJ2-5, with 13 bases lining up with TRBD2. The CDR3 runs to 15 residues. The germline gives CDR1 SNHLY, CDR2 FYNNEI. V dropped 8 bases and J dropped 2; count of bases not matched to a gene: 5. CDR3 in amino acids: CASRGLAGPQETQYF. The CDR3 nucleotides read TGTGCCAGCCGGGGACTAGCGGGACCACAAGAGACCCAGTACTTC.